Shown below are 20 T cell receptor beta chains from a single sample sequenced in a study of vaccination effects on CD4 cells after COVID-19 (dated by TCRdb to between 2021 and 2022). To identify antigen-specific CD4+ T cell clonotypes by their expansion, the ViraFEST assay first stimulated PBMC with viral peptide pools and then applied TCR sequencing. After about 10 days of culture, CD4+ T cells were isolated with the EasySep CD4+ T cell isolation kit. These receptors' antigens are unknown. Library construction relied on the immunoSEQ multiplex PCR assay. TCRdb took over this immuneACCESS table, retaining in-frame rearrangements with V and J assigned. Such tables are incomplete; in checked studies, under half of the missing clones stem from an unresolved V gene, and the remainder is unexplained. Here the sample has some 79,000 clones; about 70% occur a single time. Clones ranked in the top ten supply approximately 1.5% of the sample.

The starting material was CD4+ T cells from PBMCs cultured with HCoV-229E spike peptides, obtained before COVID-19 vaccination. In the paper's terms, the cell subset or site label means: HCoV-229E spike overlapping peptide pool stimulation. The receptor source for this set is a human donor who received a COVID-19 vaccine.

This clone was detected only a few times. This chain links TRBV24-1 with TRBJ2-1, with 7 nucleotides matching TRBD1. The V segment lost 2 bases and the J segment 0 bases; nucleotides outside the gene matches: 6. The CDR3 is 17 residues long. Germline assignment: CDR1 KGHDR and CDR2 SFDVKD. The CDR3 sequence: CATSDSRDRSSYNEQFF. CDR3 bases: TGTGCCACCAGTGATTCCCGGGACAGAAGCTCCTACAATGAGCAGTTCTTC.

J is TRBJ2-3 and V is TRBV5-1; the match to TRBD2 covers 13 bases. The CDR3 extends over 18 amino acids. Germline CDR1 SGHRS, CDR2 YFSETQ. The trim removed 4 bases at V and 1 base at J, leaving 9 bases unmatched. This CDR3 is CASSVRLAGGRGTDTQYF. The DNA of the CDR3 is TGCGCCAGCAGCGTTAGACTAGCGGGGGGCCGGGGCACAGATACGCAGTATTTT.

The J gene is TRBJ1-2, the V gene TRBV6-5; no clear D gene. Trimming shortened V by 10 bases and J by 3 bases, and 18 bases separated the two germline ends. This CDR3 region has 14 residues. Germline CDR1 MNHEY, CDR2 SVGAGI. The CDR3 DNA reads TGTGCCACCCAAGTCGCCCAATGGGACTATGGCTACACCTTC. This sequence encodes CATQVAQWDYGYTF.

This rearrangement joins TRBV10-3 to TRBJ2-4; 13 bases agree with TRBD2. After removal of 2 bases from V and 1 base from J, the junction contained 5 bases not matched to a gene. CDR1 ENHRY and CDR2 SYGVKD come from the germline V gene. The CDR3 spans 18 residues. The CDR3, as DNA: TGTGCCATCAGTGAGCCGGGACTAGCGGGGAGGGCCAAAAACATTCAGTACTTC. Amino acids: CAISEPGLAGRAKNIQYF.

In DNA form, the CDR3 reads TGTGCCAGCAGCCAAGAAACAGCGGGGGGGCAAGAGACCCAGTACTTC. Translation gives CASSQETAGGQETQYF. The genes are TRBV3-1 (or the pseudogene TRBV3-2) and TRBJ2-5; 10 bases map to TRBD2. The V and J ends lost 0 bases and 2 bases, in that order; junction bases with no gene match: 3. The CDR3 extends over 16 amino acids. CDR1 and CDR2 from the germline V gene are LGHDT and YNNKEL (reference sequence).

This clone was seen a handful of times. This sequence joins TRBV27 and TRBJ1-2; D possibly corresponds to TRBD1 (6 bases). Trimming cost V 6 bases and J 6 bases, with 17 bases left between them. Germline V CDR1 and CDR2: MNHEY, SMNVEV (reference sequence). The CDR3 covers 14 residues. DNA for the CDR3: TGTGCCAGCAGCCGGAACAGGGTCGGCGATGGCTACACCTTC. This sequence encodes CASSRNRVGDGYTF.

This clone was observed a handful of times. The CDR3 coding sequence is TGTGCCAGCAGCTTAAACCCCTTCCCTGGAAACACCATATATTTT. This codes for CASSLNPFPGNTIYF. The rearrangement joins TRBV7-8 to TRBJ1-3; D not resolved. V lost 2 bases, J lost 2 bases, and 10 bases lay in between. In germline, CDR1 is SGHVS, CDR2 FQNEAQ. This CDR3 spans 15 amino acids.

Here the CDR3 reads CAWSVGLMETQYF. The CDR3 DNA reads as TGTGCCTGGAGTGTTGGGCTAATGGAGACCCAGTACTTC. The chain has TRBV30 and TRBJ2-5, with unresolved D. CDR3 size: 13 residues. CDR1 is GTSNPN and CDR2 is SVGIG in the germline V gene (reference sequence). Trimming took off 0 bases at V and 5 bases at J, with 10 bases between the two ends.

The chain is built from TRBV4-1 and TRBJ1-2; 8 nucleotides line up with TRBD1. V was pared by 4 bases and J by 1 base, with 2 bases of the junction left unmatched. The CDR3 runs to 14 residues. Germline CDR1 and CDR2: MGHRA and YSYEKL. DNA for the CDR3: TGCGCCAGCAGCCCCACAGGGGGTAACTATGGCTACACCTTC. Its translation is CASSPTGGNYGYTF.

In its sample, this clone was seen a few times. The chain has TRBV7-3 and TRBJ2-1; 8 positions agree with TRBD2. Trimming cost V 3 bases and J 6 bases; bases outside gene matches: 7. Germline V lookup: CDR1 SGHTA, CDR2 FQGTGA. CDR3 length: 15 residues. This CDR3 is CASSFNLAGSNEQFF. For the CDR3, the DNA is TGTGCCAGCAGCTTTAATTTAGCGGGGTCCAATGAGCAGTTCTTC. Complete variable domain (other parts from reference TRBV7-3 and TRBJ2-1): GAGVSQTPSNKVTEKGKYVELRCDPISGHTALYWYRQSLGQGPEFLIYFQGTGAADDSGLPNDRFFAVRPEGSVSTLKIQRTERGDSAVYLCASSFNLAGSNEQFFGPGTRLTVL.

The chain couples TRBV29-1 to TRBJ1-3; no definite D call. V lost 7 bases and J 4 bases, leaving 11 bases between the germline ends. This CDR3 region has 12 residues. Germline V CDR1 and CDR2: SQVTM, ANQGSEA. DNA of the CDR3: TGCAGCGCCGTGGGTTGGGGAAACACCATATATTTT. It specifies CSAVGWGNTIYF.

CDR3 nucleotide sequence: TGTGCCAGCAGCTTGGGTCCCGCGGGGGCAACCTATCCCTACAATGAGCAGTTCTTC. Amino acid sequence: CASSLGPAGATYPYNEQFF. The rearrangement links TRBV5-8 to TRBJ2-1; possibly TRBD2 for D (7 bases). The CDR3 covers 19 residues. V was cut by 0 bases and J by 2 bases, with 21 bases left in between. CDR1 is SGHTS and CDR2 is YDEGEE in the germline V gene.

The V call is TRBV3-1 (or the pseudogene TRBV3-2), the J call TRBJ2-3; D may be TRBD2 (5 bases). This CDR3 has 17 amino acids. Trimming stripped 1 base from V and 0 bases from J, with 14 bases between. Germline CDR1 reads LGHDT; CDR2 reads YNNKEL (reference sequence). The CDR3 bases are TGTGCCAGCAGCCAAGGGGTCGTCGACTATAGCACAGATACGCAGTATTTT. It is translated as CASSQGVVDYSTDTQYF.

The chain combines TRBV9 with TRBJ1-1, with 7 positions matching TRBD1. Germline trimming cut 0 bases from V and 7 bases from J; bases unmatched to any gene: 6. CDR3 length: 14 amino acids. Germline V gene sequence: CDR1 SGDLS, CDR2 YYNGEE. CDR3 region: CASSVEGDSLEAFF. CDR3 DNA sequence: TGTGCCAGCAGCGTAGAGGGGGACAGCCTTGAAGCTTTCTTT.

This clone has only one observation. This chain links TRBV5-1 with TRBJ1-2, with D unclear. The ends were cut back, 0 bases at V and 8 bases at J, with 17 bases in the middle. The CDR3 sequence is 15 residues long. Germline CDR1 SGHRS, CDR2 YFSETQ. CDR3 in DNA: TGCGCCAGCAGCTTGGGACATGGTATTCTCTGGGGCTACACCTTC. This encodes CASSLGHGILWGYTF.

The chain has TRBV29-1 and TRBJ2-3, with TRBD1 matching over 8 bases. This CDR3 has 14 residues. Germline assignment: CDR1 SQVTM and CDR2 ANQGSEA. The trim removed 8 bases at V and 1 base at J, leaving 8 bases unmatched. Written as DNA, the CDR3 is TGCAGCACCCGGGACAGGTTCGGCACAGATACGCAGTATTTT. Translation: CSTRDRFGTDTQYF.

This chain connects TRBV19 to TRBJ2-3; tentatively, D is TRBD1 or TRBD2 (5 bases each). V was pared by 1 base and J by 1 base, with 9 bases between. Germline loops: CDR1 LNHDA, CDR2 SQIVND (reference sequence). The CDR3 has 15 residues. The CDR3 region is CASSIAGRGTDTQYF. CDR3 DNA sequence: TGTGCCAGTAGTATAGCGGGACGGGGCACAGATACGCAGTATTTT.

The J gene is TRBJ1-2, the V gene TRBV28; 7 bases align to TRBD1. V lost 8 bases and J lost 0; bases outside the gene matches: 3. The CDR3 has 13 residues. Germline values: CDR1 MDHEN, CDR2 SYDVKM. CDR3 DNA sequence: TGTGCCAGCTGGGACAGAACTAACTATGGCTACACCTTC. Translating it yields CASWDRTNYGYTF.

The CDR3 DNA sequence: TGCGCCAGCACCGCGGGACAGGGGTCCACAGATACGCAGTATTTT. Protein product: CASTAGQGSTDTQYF. V is TRBV10-1 and J is TRBJ2-3, with TRBD1 matching over 10 bases. The germline V gene encodes CDR1 WNHNN and CDR2 SYGVQD (reference sequence). Losses at the gene ends were 7 bases for V and 2 bases for J; bases not matched to a gene: 6. The CDR3 has 15 residues.

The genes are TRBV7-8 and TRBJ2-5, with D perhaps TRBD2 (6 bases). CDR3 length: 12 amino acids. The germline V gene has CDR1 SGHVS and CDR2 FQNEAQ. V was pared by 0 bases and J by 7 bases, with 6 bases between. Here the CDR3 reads CASSLASGTQYF. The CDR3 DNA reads TGTGCCAGCAGCTTAGCTAGCGGGACCCAGTACTTC.